These T cell receptor beta chains were read from a single sample in a study of technical replicates of blood from a handful of donors. TCRdb's table, derived via immunoSEQ multiplex PCR, lists solely in-frame clones and lacks some. Here the sample spans 72,000 or so clones, 92% being singletons. Sample: T cells isolated from PBMCs. Receptors originate from a human donor in good health. Both conserved end residues are trimmed from each CDR3. D genes are given only for firm matches.

CDR3aa,v_gene,d_gene,j_gene
ASSPRLAGYEQF,TRBV7-8,TRBD2,TRBJ2-1
ASSEGQRESDTQY,TRBV5-1,TRBD2,TRBJ2-3
ASSGRDVNMNTEAF,TRBV5-1,.,TRBJ1-1
ASSLRPLGGDNEQF,TRBV4-3,.,TRBJ2-1
ASSPELFFSYEQY,TRBV7-2,.,TRBJ2-7
ASGQPGEKAF,TRBV5-1,.,TRBJ1-1
ASIRDRGHYGYT,TRBV19,TRBD1,TRBJ1-2
ASSLGASGVYNEQF,TRBV5-1,TRBD2,TRBJ2-1
ASSFEPGQASEQY,TRBV5-6,TRBD1,TRBJ2-7
ASSQIGMGTGKTTGELF,TRBV4-1,.,TRBJ2-2
ASSPPDPYEQF,TRBV9,.,TRBJ2-1
ASSVGPLGGGHTEAF,TRBV9,.,TRBJ1-1